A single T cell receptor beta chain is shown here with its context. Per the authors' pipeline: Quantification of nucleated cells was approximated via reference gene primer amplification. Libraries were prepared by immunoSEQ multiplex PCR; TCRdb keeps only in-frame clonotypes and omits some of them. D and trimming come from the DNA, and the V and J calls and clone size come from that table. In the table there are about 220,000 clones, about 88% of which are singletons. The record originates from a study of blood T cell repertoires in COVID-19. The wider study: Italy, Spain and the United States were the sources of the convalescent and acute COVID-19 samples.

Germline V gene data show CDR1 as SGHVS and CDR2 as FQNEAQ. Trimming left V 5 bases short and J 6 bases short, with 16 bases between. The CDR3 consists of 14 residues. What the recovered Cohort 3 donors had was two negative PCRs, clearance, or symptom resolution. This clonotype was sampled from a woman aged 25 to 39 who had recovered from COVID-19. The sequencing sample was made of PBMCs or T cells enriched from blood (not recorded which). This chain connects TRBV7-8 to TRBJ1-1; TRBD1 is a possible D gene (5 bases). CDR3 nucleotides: TGTGCCAGCAGCCAAAGACGTATGGGGCCTGAAGCTTTCTTT. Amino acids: CASSQRRMGPEAFF.